This T cell receptor beta chain emerged from a study of T cell repertoires in ileal Crohn's disease. TCRdb keeps only in-frame clones here, not all; method: immunoSEQ multiplex PCR. Of 15,000 to 20,000 clones listed, roughly two thirds are singletons. Germline CDR1 LNHDA, CDR2 SQIVND (reference sequence). The V gene end was trimmed by 3 bases and the J gene end by 5 bases; junction bases not matched to a gene: 5. CDR3 length: 14 residues. Input material: ileal tissue. The V call is TRBV19, the J call TRBJ2-7; 9 bases are a match to TRBD2. This TCR came from an adult with Crohn's disease. The CDR3 DNA reads TGTGCCAGTAGTATGGCTAGCGGGACCCACGAGCAGTACTTC. The encoded protein is CASSMASGTHEQYF.